This T cell receptor (beta chain) derives from a study of cytomegalovirus exposure and HLA in healthy donors. V was trimmed by 6 bases and J by 0 bases, leaving 9 bases between them. Per germline, CDR1 MNHEY and CDR2 SVGAGI. The CDR3 spans 15 residues. This PCR relied on a set of 60 Vbeta primers and 13 Jbeta primers. Clones were read by immunoSEQ multiplex PCR, and TCRdb kept only the in-frame ones, dropping some. The table shows more than 85,000 clones, with less than 80% occurring only once. The V and J genes are TRBV6-5 and TRBJ2-6; D not resolved. This TCR came from a man aged 40-49 years in good health and CMV-seronegative. Sequencing was performed on PBMCs. CDR3 nucleotide sequence: TGTGCCAGCAGCCGAGATGGCTCTGGGGCCAACGTCCTGACTTTC. It codes for CASSRDGSGANVLTF.